The next 32 T cell receptor beta chains were all read from a single sample in a study of shared T cell receptors in the human thymus. Here immunoSEQ multiplex PCR was the method, and the copy in TCRdb shows in-frame clones only, minus some. The data contain roughly 560,000 clones, 75% to 85% of them singletons. These same records also appear under a second study, on human thymus T cells.

Source material: thymocytes. These receptors originate from a boy in the first two years of life with a congenital heart defect.

This chain links TRBV5-6 with TRBJ2-7; 11 bases line up with TRBD2. V trimming: 1 base; J trimming: 4 bases; junction bases outside the gene matches: 13. Germline V gene sequence: CDR1 SGHDT, CDR2 YYEEEE. The CDR3 contains 18 residues. The CDR3 DNA sequence: TGTGCCAGCAGCTTGCGTAGCGGGAGGGCCAGAGGAATTTACGAGCAGTACTTC. It codes for CASSLRSGRARGIYEQYF.

The gene calls are TRBV6-6 and TRBJ2-5; unclear D gene. Trimming stripped 8 bases from V and 7 bases from J, with 14 bases between. The germline CDR1 and CDR2 sequences are MNHNY and SVGAGI (reference sequence). The CDR3 has 12 residues. This CDR3 reads CASRAQARTQYF. The CDR3 DNA is TGTGCCAGCCGCGCGCAAGCTAGGACCCAGTACTTC.

A few counts support this clone. J is TRBJ2-7 and V is TRBV4-3, with 9 bases lining up with TRBD2. V shed 1 base and J 2 bases; nucleotides not matched to a gene: 6. This CDR3 contains 16 residues. The germline V gene encodes CDR1 LGHNA and CDR2 YSLEER. The DNA for the CDR3 is TGCGCCAGCAGCCAAGCTCCGGCGGGAGGGCCCTACGAGCAGTACTTC. This sequence encodes CASSQAPAGGPYEQYF.

The chain has TRBV6-1 and TRBJ1-2; 8 bases agree with TRBD1. Unmatched junction bases numbered 17, after V lost 11 bases and J lost 6 bases. Germline CDR1 reads MNHNS; CDR2 reads SASEGT. The CDR3 has 15 residues. The CDR3 coding sequence is TGTGCCCACAGCGAGGGGCCCCAGGGGGCTGATGGCTACACCTTC. As protein: CAHSEGPQGADGYTF.

V gene TRBV30 combines with J gene TRBJ2-7; D not certain. Germline V gene data show CDR1 as GTSNPN and CDR2 as SVGIG (reference sequence). The CDR3 is 13 amino acids. V dropped 0 bases and J dropped 3 bases, with 9 bases sitting between them. The CDR3 coding sequence is TGTGCCTGGAGTGTGCGGATCTACTACGAGCAGTACTTC. The encoded protein is CAWSVRIYYEQYF.

A few counts support this clone. This chain joins TRBV20-1 and TRBJ2-7; D is undetermined. The CDR3 loop spans 11 amino acids. The ends were cut back, 3 bases at V and 6 bases at J, with 9 bases in the middle. The germline CDR1 and CDR2 sequences are DFQATT and SNEGSKA (reference sequence). Written as DNA, the CDR3 is TGCAGTGCTAGGAGGCTTGGCGAGCAGTACTTC. Its protein product is CSARRLGEQYF.

This clone was observed a few times. The rearrangement uses TRBV15 and TRBJ2-7, with 14 bases aligning to TRBD2. J lost 2 bases, V lost 3 bases, and 9 bases had no gene match. Germline loops: CDR1 LNHNV, CDR2 YYDKDF (reference sequence). The CDR3 loop spans 18 amino acids. CDR3 in amino acids: CATSSPTSGRAKTYEQYF. The CDR3 region has the DNA TGTGCCACCAGCAGCCCGACTAGCGGGAGGGCAAAAACCTACGAGCAGTACTTC.

This chain uses TRBV6-5 with TRBJ2-1; 8 bases align to TRBD1. Germline V gene data show CDR1 as MNHEY and CDR2 as SVGAGI. The CDR3 is made up of 12 amino acids. CDR3 in DNA: TGTGACCCAGGGGGCGGCTACAATGAGCAGTTCTTC. This encodes CDPGGGYNEQFF.

The chain employs TRBV15 and TRBJ2-2; D not resolved. Trimming stripped 5 bases from V and 1 base from J, with 17 bases between. The CDR3 consists of 17 residues. Per the germline V gene, CDR1 is LNHNV and CDR2 is YYDKDF (reference sequence). As DNA, the CDR3 is TGTGCCACCAGCCTCAGGCCCCCTGTGGGGAACACCGGGGAGCTGTTTTTT. Its translation: CATSLRPPVGNTGELFF.

The V and J genes are TRBV19 and TRBJ1-2; D is undetermined. The CDR3 is 15 amino acids. Germline-derived CDR1 and CDR2 are LNHDA and SQIVND (reference sequence). With 5 bases removed from V and 4 bases from J, the gap between germline ends came to 17 bases. The CDR3 spells CASSVVPEGPYGYTF. DNA for the CDR3: TGTGCCAGTAGTGTTGTTCCCGAGGGTCCCTATGGCTACACCTTC.

This rearrangement joins TRBV7-2 to TRBJ2-7; 9 nucleotides align to TRBD2. The CDR3 is 16 amino acids. V dropped 5 bases and J dropped 5; count of bases not matched to a gene: 13. Germline loops: CDR1 SGHTA, CDR2 FQGNSA. The CDR3 DNA is TGTGCCAGCAGCCAGCGGCGCGGGAGGGCAGCCCACGAGCAGTACTTC. This sequence encodes CASSQRRGRAAHEQYF.

The rearrangement links TRBV30 to TRBJ1-2; possibly TRBD1 for D (6 bases). V dropped 2 bases and J dropped 1 base, with 14 bases sitting between them. Germline values: CDR1 GTSNPN, CDR2 SVGIG (reference sequence). This CDR3 comprises 15 residues. The CDR3 DNA reads as TGTGCCTGGAGTCTCAGGACAGAAGTTAACTATGGCTACACCTTC. Its protein is CAWSLRTEVNYGYTF.

The chain recombines TRBV6-4 with TRBJ2-5, with 9 bases that match TRBD2. V gave up 11 bases and J gave up 6 bases; unmatched junction bases: 13. The CDR3 sequence is 14 residues long. Germline V gene sequence: CDR1 MRHNA, CDR2 SNTAGT. The CDR3 sequence is CAVSFLAGLKTQYF. CDR3 nucleotides: TGTGCCGTTTCTTTTCTAGCGGGATTGAAGACCCAGTACTTC.

This clone was observed once. The chain has TRBV4-2 and TRBJ2-1; 8 nucleotides agree with TRBD2. V lost 1 base and J lost 8; bases outside the gene matches: 10. Germline V lookup: CDR1 LGHNA, CDR2 YNFKEQ. The CDR3 loop spans 16 amino acids. CDR3 in amino acids: CASSQVPVGTRDEQFF. For the CDR3, the DNA is TGTGCCAGCAGCCAAGTACCTGTCGGGACTAGGGATGAGCAGTTCTTC.

The chain recombines TRBV5-6 with TRBJ2-6, with a weak D call TRBD1 (5 bases). CDR1 is SGHDT and CDR2 is YYEEEE in the germline V gene. The germline V and J ends were trimmed by 0 bases and 4 bases, with 8 bases remaining between them. The CDR3 length is 15 residues. CDR3: CASSLEGYGANVLTF. In DNA form, the CDR3 reads TGTGCCAGCAGCTTGGAGGGGTACGGGGCCAACGTCCTGACTTTC.

The CDR3 DNA reads TGTGCCACCAGCAGCATGACTGGAAGCTCCTACGAGCAGTACTTC. This codes for CATSSMTGSSYEQYF. The rearrangement uses TRBV15 and TRBJ2-7, with D hard to call. The V gene lost 3 bases and the J gene lost 0 bases, with 12 bases spanning the gap. Germline loops: CDR1 LNHNV, CDR2 YYDKDF (reference sequence). The CDR3 extends over 15 amino acids.

V is TRBV6-5 and J is TRBJ2-7, with D perhaps TRBD1 (6 bases). The ends were cut back, 0 bases at V and 2 bases at J, with 14 bases in the middle. This CDR3 is 16 amino acids long. Germline CDR1 and CDR2: MNHEY and SVGAGI. The CDR3, as DNA: TGTGCCAGCAGTTACTCCGACGGGACACCCCCCTACGAGCAGTACTTC. Translation: CASSYSDGTPPYEQYF.

This clone was seen just once. The CDR3 nucleotides read TGTGCCAGCAGCCACCATACTAGCGGGACGCCCTACGAGCAGTACTTC. Its translation: CASSHHTSGTPYEQYF. The V gene is TRBV7-2, the J gene TRBJ2-7; 10 nucleotides match TRBD2. CDR3 size: 16 residues. In germline, CDR1 is SGHTA, CDR2 FQGNSA. Losses at the gene ends were 5 bases for V and 2 bases for J; bases not matched to a gene: 9.

V gene TRBV4-3 combines with J gene TRBJ1-4, with 10 bases that match TRBD1. After removal of 4 bases from V and 5 bases from J, the junction contained 7 bases not matched to a gene. Germline loops: CDR1 LGHNA, CDR2 YSLEER. This CDR3 has 16 residues. The CDR3 DNA is TGCGCCAGCAGCCCCGGACAGGGGGACTGGAATGAAAAACTGTTTTTT. This sequence encodes CASSPGQGDWNEKLFF.

The chain links TRBV4-1 to TRBJ1-5; weak D call: TRBD1 (6 bases). Trimming pared 0 bases from V and 7 bases from J, leaving 7 bases between. The V gene's germline CDR1 is MGHRA and CDR2 YSYEKL. The CDR3 runs to 13 residues. CDR3 loop: CASSQDGGQPQHF. CDR3 bases: TGCGCCAGCAGCCAAGATGGGGGCCAGCCCCAGCATTTT.

The J gene is TRBJ2-7, the V gene TRBV7-4, with 10 positions matching TRBD2. The V gene's germline CDR1 is SGHVT and CDR2 SQSDAQ. The CDR3 has 18 residues. Germline trimming cut 2 bases from V and 1 base from J; bases unmatched to any gene: 11. As DNA, the CDR3 is TGTGCCAGCAGCTTATCATCCGGGACTAGCGTTTCGTCCTACGAGCAGTACTTC. Protein sequence: CASSLSSGTSVSSYEQYF.

The rearrangement joins TRBV2 to TRBJ2-3; weak D call: TRBD2 (6 bases). V was shortened by 6 bases and J by 0 bases, with 10 bases between the two germline ends. Germline assignment: CDR1 SNHLY and CDR2 FYNNEI. This CDR3 is 14 amino acids long. CDR3 region: CASRGLPSTDTQYF. The CDR3 coding sequence is TGTGCCAGCAGAGGACTACCTAGCACAGATACGCAGTATTTT.

The chain recombines TRBV5-6 with TRBJ2-1; TRBD2 aligns across 10 bases. CDR1 is SGHDT, CDR2 YYEEEE, per germline. The CDR3 runs 16 residues. With 5 bases clipped from V and 0 bases from J, the junction kept 5 bases outside the gene matches. CDR3 residues: CASSPGTSDSYNEQFF. In DNA, the CDR3 is TGTGCCAGCAGTCCCGGGACTAGCGACTCCTACAATGAGCAGTTCTTC.

J is TRBJ1-2 and V is TRBV6-1, with D perhaps matching TRBD1 (5 bases). Per the germline V gene, CDR1 is MNHNS and CDR2 is SASEGT. The CDR3 spans 10 residues. Trimming took off 11 bases at V and 7 bases at J, with 11 bases between the two ends. The CDR3 protein is CASGGVGYTF. In DNA, the CDR3 is TGTGCCTCCGGGGGGGTTGGCTACACCTTC.

The chain has TRBV27 and TRBJ2-7, with 8 bases aligning to TRBD1. The CDR3 loop spans 15 amino acids. The germline CDR1 and CDR2 sequences are MNHEY and SMNVEV (reference sequence). With V trimmed by 5 bases and J by 0 bases, 6 bases remained unmatched. This CDR3 is CASSRTGYRSYEQYF. The CDR3 region has the DNA TGTGCCAGCAGTCGGACAGGGTACCGCTCCTACGAGCAGTACTTC.

The rearrangement uses TRBV5-4 and TRBJ2-5, with TRBD2 matching over 14 bases. This CDR3 has 16 amino acids. CDR1 is SGHNT, CDR2 YYREEE, per germline (reference sequence). V lost 4 bases and J lost 5; bases outside the gene matches: 7. The CDR3 protein is CASSLGTSGSTETQYF. The CDR3 region has the DNA TGTGCCAGCAGCCTAGGGACTAGCGGGAGTACGGAGACCCAGTACTTC.

The chain recombines TRBV28 with TRBJ2-1; D is perhaps TRBD1 (6 bases). Deletions cut 4 bases from V and 4 bases from J, with 17 bases between. The CDR3 loop spans 16 amino acids. CDR1 MDHEN and CDR2 SYDVKM come from the germline V gene. Written as DNA, the CDR3 is TGTGCCAGCAGTTCCGGGGACACAACATCTTACAATGAGCAGTTCTTC. This encodes CASSSGDTTSYNEQFF. Together with reference TRBV28 and TRBJ2-1, the CDR3 gives the full variable domain: DVKVTQSSRYLVKRTGEKVFLECVQDMDHENMFWYRQDPGLGLRLIYFSYDVKMKEKGDIPEGYSVSREKKERFSLILESASTNQTSMYLCASSSGDTTSYNEQFFGPGTRLTVL.

The V call is TRBV12-5, the J call TRBJ2-3; no clear D. V was trimmed by 5 bases and J by 6 bases, leaving 6 bases between them. Germline CDR1 reads LGHNT; CDR2 reads FRNRAP. This CDR3 comprises 11 residues. CDR3: CASGPPDTQYF. The CDR3, as DNA: TGTGCTAGTGGTCCTCCCGATACGCAGTATTTT.

The count of this clone is one. CDR3 residues: CASSALAREQYF. The CDR3, as DNA: TGCGCCAGCAGCGCACTAGCGCGAGAGCAGTACTTC. The rearrangement joins TRBV5-1 to TRBJ2-7; 7 bases align to TRBD2. This CDR3 has 12 amino acids. Trimming removed 4 bases from V and 7 bases from J; junction bases left unmatched: 5. In germline, CDR1 is SGHRS, CDR2 YFSETQ.

This chain uses TRBV25-1 with TRBJ1-2, with a tentative D call TRBD1 (5 bases). The CDR3 contains 17 residues. Germline loops: CDR1 MGHDK, CDR2 SYGVNS. The V end lost 1 base, the J end lost 3 bases, and 18 bases lay between the germline ends. The CDR3 region has the DNA TGTGCCAGCAGTGAATCGGGTGGGGGAGGTGCGGACTATGGCTACACCTTC. It encodes CASSESGGGGADYGYTF.

The rearrangement joins TRBV7-6 to TRBJ2-3; D may be TRBD2 (6 bases). CDR3 length: 15 amino acids. V was trimmed by 5 bases and J by 4 bases, leaving 16 bases between them. CDR1 and CDR2 (germline): SGHVS, FNYEAQ. In nucleotides, the CDR3 is TGTGCCAGCAGCCCAACAGGCGGAGGGCCAGATACGCAGTATTTT. Protein product: CASSPTGGGPDTQYF.

V gene TRBV7-9 combines with J gene TRBJ2-7; 7 bases map to TRBD1. The V gene's germline CDR1 is SEHNR and CDR2 FQNEAQ (reference sequence). This CDR3 has 14 amino acids. V lost 5 bases, J lost 3 bases, and 7 bases stayed unmatched. CDR3 region: CASSVDRVGYEQYF. The CDR3, as DNA: TGTGCCAGCAGCGTCGACAGGGTGGGCTACGAGCAGTACTTC.